This T cell receptor beta chain was captured by sequencing in a study of CD8 T cells in ankylosing spondylitis. General observations from the study: Ankylosing spondylitis blood appeared to be characterized by a TCR beta motif of roughly eight highly homologous variants. As for the disease-linked clones, they showed a CD8+ phenotype and occurred at relatively low frequencies in peripheral blood. As reported, disease-linked clones showed significant enrichment in matched ankylosing spondylitis synovial fluid.

With respect to this clonotype: Its antigen remains unknown.

For TCR beta, libraries came from quantitative 5'-RACE with molecular barcodes. MiXCR was run by TCRdb on the 5' RACE reads, yielding one entry per CDR3 protein. The data contain 380,000 or so distinct CDR3 sequences, 20% to 25% of them singletons. Sequencing used blood, either unsorted or a sorted T cell fraction (not recorded which). The source is a male donor with ankylosing spondylitis or in good health (not recorded which).

This CDR3 is CASSPRTANLADEQFF. The CDR3 nucleotides read TGTGCCAGCAGCCCGAGGACAGCCAACCTCGCCGATGAGCAGTTCTTC. J is TRBJ2-1 and V is TRBV6-1; D perhaps matches TRBD1 (6 bases). CDR3 length: 16 residues. V was cut by 6 bases and J by 8 bases, with 23 bases left in between. Germline assignment: CDR1 MNHNS and CDR2 SASEGT.